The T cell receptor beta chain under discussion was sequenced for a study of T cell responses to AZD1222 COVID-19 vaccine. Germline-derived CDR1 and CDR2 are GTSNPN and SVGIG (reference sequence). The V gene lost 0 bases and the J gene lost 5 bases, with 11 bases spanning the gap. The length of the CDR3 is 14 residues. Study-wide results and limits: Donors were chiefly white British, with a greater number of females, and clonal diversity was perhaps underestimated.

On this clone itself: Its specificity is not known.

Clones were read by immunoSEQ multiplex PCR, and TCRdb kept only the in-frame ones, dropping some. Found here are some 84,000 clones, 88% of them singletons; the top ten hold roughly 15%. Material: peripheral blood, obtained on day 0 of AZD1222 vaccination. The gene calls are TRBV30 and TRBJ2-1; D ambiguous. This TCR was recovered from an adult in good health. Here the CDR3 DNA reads TGTGCCTGGAGTGTGGATAGAATTAACAATGAGCAGTTCTTC. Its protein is CAWSVDRINNEQFF. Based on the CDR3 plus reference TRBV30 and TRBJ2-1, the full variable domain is SQTIHQWPATLVQPVGSPLSLECTVEGTSNPNLYWYRQAAGRGLQLLFYSVGIGQISSEVPQNLSASRPQDRQFILSSKKLLLSDSGFYLCAWSVDRINNEQFFGPGTRLTVL.